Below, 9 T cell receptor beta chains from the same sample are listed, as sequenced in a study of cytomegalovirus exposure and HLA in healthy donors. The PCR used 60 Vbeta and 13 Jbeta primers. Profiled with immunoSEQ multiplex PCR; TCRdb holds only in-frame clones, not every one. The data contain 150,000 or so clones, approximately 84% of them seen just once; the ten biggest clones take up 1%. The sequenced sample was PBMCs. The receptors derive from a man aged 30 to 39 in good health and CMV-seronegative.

As DNA, the CDR3 is TGTGCCAGCGGAGGAAGAGCAATACCTTCCTACGAGCAGTACTTC. Amino acids: CASGGRAIPSYEQYF. The chain combines TRBV2 with TRBJ2-7; possible D gene TRBD2, 5 bases. Trimming left V 8 bases short and J 1 base short, with 18 bases between. Germline loops: CDR1 SNHLY, CDR2 FYNNEI. The CDR3 has 15 amino acids. The full variable domain, completed using reference TRBV2 and TRBJ2-7, is EPEVTQTPSHQVTQMGQEVILRCVPISNHLYFYWYRQILGQKVEFLVSFYNNEISEKSEIFDDQFSVERPDGSNFTLKIRSTKLEDSAMYFCASGGRAIPSYEQYFGPGTRLTVT.

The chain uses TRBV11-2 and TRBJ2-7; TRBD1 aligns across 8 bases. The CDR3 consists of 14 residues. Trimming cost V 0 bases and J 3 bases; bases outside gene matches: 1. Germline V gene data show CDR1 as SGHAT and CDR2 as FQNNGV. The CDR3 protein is CASSLDRGRYEQYF. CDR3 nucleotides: TGTGCCAGCAGCTTAGACAGGGGGCGCTACGAGCAGTACTTC.

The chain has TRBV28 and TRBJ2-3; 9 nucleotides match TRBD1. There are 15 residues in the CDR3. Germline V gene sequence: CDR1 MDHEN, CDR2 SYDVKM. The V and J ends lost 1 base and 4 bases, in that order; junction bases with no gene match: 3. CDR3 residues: CASSLSGQGPDTQYF. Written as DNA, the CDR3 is TGTGCCAGCAGTTTATCGGGACAGGGACCAGATACGCAGTATTTT. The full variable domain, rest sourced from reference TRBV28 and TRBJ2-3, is DVKVTQSSRYLVKRTGEKVFLECVQDMDHENMFWYRQDPGLGLRLIYFSYDVKMKEKGDIPEGYSVSREKKERFSLILESASTNQTSMYLCASSLSGQGPDTQYFGPGTRLTVL.

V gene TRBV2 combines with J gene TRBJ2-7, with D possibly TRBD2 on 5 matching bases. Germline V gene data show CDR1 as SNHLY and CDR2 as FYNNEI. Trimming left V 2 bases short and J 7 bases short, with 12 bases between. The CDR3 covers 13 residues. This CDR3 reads CASSESREREQYF. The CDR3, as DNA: TGTGCCAGCAGTGAATCCCGGGAACGGGAGCAGTACTTC.

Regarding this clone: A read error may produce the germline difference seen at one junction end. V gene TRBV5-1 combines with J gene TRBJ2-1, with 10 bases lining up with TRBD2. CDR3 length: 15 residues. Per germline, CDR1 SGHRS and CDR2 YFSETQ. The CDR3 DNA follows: TGTGCCAGCAGCTTTATAACTAGCGGGAATAATGAGCAGTTCTTC. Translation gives CASSFITSGNNEQFF. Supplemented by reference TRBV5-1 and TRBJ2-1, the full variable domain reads KAGVTQTPRYLIKTRGQQVTLSCSPISGHRSVSWYQQTPGQGLQFLFEYFSETQRNKGNFPGRFSGRQFSNSRSEMNVSTLELGDSALYLCASSFITSGNNEQFFGPGTRLTVL.

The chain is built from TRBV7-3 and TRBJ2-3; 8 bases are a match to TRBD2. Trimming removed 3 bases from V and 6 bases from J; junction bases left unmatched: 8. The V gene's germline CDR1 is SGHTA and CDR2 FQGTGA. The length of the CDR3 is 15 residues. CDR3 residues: CASSLGATGGDTQYF. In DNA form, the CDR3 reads TGTGCCAGCAGCTTGGGGGCGACGGGAGGGGATACGCAGTATTTT.

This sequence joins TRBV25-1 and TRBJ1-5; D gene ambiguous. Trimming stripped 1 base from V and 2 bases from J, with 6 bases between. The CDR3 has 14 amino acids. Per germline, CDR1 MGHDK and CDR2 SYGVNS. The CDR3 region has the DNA TGTGCCAGCAGTGAATCCGGGGGCAATCAGCCCCAGCATTTT. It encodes CASSESGGNQPQHF.

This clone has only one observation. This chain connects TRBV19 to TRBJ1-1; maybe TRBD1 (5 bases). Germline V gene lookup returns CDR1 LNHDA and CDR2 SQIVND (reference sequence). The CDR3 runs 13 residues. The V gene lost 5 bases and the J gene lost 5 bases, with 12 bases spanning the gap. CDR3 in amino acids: CASSGAGRTEAFF. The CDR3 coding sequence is TGTGCCAGTAGTGGGGCAGGGCGTACTGAAGCTTTCTTT.

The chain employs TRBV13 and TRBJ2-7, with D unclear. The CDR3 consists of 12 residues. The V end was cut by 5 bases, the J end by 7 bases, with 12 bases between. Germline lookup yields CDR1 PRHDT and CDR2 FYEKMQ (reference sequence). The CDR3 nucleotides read TGTGCCAGCAGCCACCAACAGTGGGAGCAGTACTTC. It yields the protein CASSHQQWEQYF.